This T cell receptor beta chain was found in a study of a mutant IDH1 vaccine in newly diagnosed glioma. As for the study in general: Standard pretreatment was either radiotherapy, temozolomide, or, for most, radiochemotherapy with temozolomide.

Clones were read by immunoSEQ multiplex PCR, and TCRdb kept only the in-frame ones, dropping some. The table has roughly 42,000 clones, 70% to 90% seen once. Documented time point: week 5, during vaccination. The vaccine gave 300 ug of a 20-mer mutant IDH1 peptide subcutaneously per dose. Study-wide findings and caveats: Patients showed vaccine-induced immune responses at a rate of roughly 93%.

This clone was seen a single time. No antigen is known for it. This specimen consisted of PBMCs, obtained from a glioma patient whose treatment included an IDH1 peptide vaccine. This TCR was recovered from a man between 40 and 49 years old with glioma.

The CDR3 coding sequence is TGTGCCAGCTCACCACCCGACACCTACTACGAGCAGTACTTC. Translation: CASSPPDTYYEQYF. This chain connects TRBV18 to TRBJ2-7, with D unresolved. The V end was cut by 0 bases, the J end by 3 bases, with 9 bases between. Germline CDR1 and CDR2: KGHSH and LQKENI. This CDR3 is built from 14 residues.